These T cell receptor beta chains were read from a single sample in a study of CD8 T cells in ankylosing spondylitis. TCRdb recomputed calls from the 5' RACE reads with MiXCR, one row per CDR3 protein. The data contain 150,000 to 200,000 distinct CDR3 sequences, around 10% of them singletons. The specimen was blood, either unsorted or a sorted T cell fraction (not recorded which). These TCRs come from a male donor with ankylosing spondylitis or in good health (not recorded which). CDR3s include the opening cysteine and the closing phenylalanine or tryptophan. Fields, in order: D gene, clone size, J gene, V gene, CDR3 DNA, CDR3 protein. D genes are given only for firm matches. The size entry is marked missing in some rows and otherwise reads once, few, many or a size class.

>NA|many|TRBJ2-2|TRBV30
TGTGCCTGGAGTGAACTGGACACCGGGGAGCTGTTTTTT
CAWSELDTGELFF
>NA|few|TRBJ1-6|TRBV5-1
TGCGCCAGCCGTAGGGGGGGGTCTAATTCACCCCTCCACTTT
CASRRGGSNSPLHF
>TRBD1|many|TRBJ1-6|TRBV20-1
TGCAGTGCTCATCCGGGCACACAGACAGGGGGGAGTTCACCCCTCCACTTT
CSAHPGTQTGGSSPLHF
>NA|many|TRBJ2-5|TRBV3-1
TGTGCCAGCAGCCAAGATCTCCAAGAGACCCAGTACTTC
CASSQDLQETQYF
>TRBD1|NA|TRBJ2-4|TRBV9
TGTGCCAGCAGCGCGACAGGGGGCGGAGGAAACATTCAGTACTTC
CASSATGGGGNIQYF
>TRBD1|NA|TRBJ1-2|TRBV12-3/TRBV12-4
TGTGCCAGCAGAAGGGACAGGGGGCTCGACTATGGCTACACCTTC
CASRRDRGLDYGYTF
>TRBD1|medium-sized|TRBJ2-1|TRBV24-1
TGTGCCACCAGTGATTTAGGACAGGGGACGGGCAATGAGCAGTTCTTC
CATSDLGQGTGNEQFF
>NA|NA|TRBJ2-1|TRBV12-3/TRBV12-4
TGTGCCAGCAGAGGTGTAGGGGCCACCTCCTACAATGAGCAGTTCTTC
CASRGVGATSYNEQFF
>TRBD1|many|TRBJ1-2|TRBV29-1
TGCAGCGCTCGGACAGGGGACGGCTACACCTTC
CSARTGDGYTF
>TRBD2|NA|TRBJ2-1|TRBV20-1
TGCAGTGCTAGGGGTGGCGGGGGGGCTTTTGAGCAGTTCTTC
CSARGGGGAFEQFF
>NA|many|TRBJ2-2|TRBV12-3/TRBV12-4
TGTGCCAGCAGTCCCTACAGGGCCGGGGAGCTGTTTTTT
CASSPYRAGELFF
>NA|NA|TRBJ2-7|TRBV5-1
TGCGCCAGCAGCTTGGAGGGGGGAGGATACTACGAGCAGTACTTC
CASSLEGGGYYEQYF
>TRBD1|few|TRBJ2-7|TRBV6-1
TGTGCCAGCCACGGACAGGGGATCCACGAGCAGTACTTC
CASHGQGIHEQYF
>NA|NA|TRBJ2-3|TRBV12-3/TRBV12-4
TGTGCCAGCAGGGAGGGAGTAGGCACAGATACGCAGTATTTT
CASREGVGTDTQYF
>TRBD2|NA|TRBJ2-1|TRBV11-2
TGTGCCAGCACCCTAACTAGCGGGGGTTACAATGAGCAGTTCTTC
CASTLTSGGYNEQFF
>NA|many|TRBJ2-1|TRBV21-1
TGTGCCAGCAGCACACCGGGACCAGGGCCCAATGAGCAGTTCTTC
CASSTPGPGPNEQFF
>TRBD2|few|TRBJ2-2|TRBV11-2
TGTGCCAGCACCGGGACTAGCGGGACCTTCCCAAACACCGGGGAGCTGTTTTTT
CASTGTSGTFPNTGELFF
>TRBD2|few|TRBJ2-1|TRBV5-1
TGCGCCAGCAGCTCCCACGGACTAGCGGGACCTTCCGTCTACTACAATGAGCAGTTCTTC
CASSSHGLAGPSVYYNEQFF
>NA|NA|TRBJ2-1|TRBV14
TGTGCCAGCAGCGTATTCAGGTCAGCCAATGAGCAGTTCTTC
CASSVFRSANEQFF
>TRBD1|many|TRBJ1-1|TRBV7-8
TGTGCCAGCAGCTTGGACAGGGCGGACACTGAAGCTTTCTTT
CASSLDRADTEAFF
>NA|many|TRBJ1-3|TRBV5-1
TGCGCCAGTCACCAGGGACAACGTGGAAACACCATATATTTT
CASHQGQRGNTIYF
>TRBD1|few|TRBJ1-1|TRBV27
TGTGCCAGCAGTTTCCGGACAGGGCGGGGCACTGAAGCTTTCTTT
CASSFRTGRGTEAFF
>NA|many|TRBJ1-5|TRBV9
TGTGCCAGCAGCCCCGGGGGGGGGATTCAGCCCCAGCATTTT
CASSPGGGIQPQHF
>NA|many|TRBJ2-1|TRBV25-1
TGTGCCAGCAGTCAGGGGACTGAGCAGTTCTTC
CASSQGTEQFF
>TRBD1|few|TRBJ2-2|TRBV7-9
TGTGCCAGCAGCACAACAGGGGGCCTGTCCGGGGAGCTGTTTTTT
CASSTTGGLSGELFF
>NA|many|TRBJ2-7|TRBV5-1
TGCGCCAGCAGCTTGGAAGGCAACAGCCTTACCTTCTACGAGCAGTACTTC
CASSLEGNSLTFYEQYF
>NA|many|TRBJ1-5|TRBV20-1
TGCAGTGCTGGTAAACAGGGACGGCCCCAGCATTTT
CSAGKQGRPQHF
>TRBD1|few|TRBJ1-4|TRBV7-6
TGTGCCAGCAGCTTAACGGGACAGGGAACTAATGAAAAACTGTTTTTT
CASSLTGQGTNEKLFF
>TRBD1|many|TRBJ1-2|TRBV24-1
TGTGCCACCAGTGTGACAGGGGGCAGAGGCTACACCTTC
CATSVTGGRGYTF
>NA|once|TRBJ2-1|TRBV18
TGTGCCAGCTCACCAACAGCCTTAAACAATGAGCAGTTCTTC
CASSPTALNNEQFF
>NA|NA|TRBJ2-7|TRBV29-1
TGCAGCGTTGTTGGGGGGGCGCCGTACGAGCAGTACTTC
CSVVGGAPYEQYF